Ten or more counts support the clone carrying this TCR beta chain. This sample stems from a study of neurological immune-mediated disorders. TCRdb re-called the 5' RACE reads with MiXCR, one entry per CDR3 protein. The data hold around 79,000 distinct CDR3 sequences, with less than 15% observed a single time. This sequence originates from a woman aged 45-65 years in good health. Sequenced sample: PBMCs.

The CDR3 loop is CASSGNTGELFF. CDR3 in DNA: TGCGCCAGCAGTGGTAACACCGGGGAGCTGTTTTTT. The chain employs TRBV10-1 and TRBJ2-2; D not certain. Germline assignment: CDR1 WNHNN and CDR2 SYGVQD (reference sequence). The V end lost 4 bases, the J end lost 2 bases, and 2 bases lay between the germline ends. This CDR3 comprises 12 residues.